Shown below are 29 T cell receptor beta chains from a single sample sequenced in a study of long-term antiretroviral therapy in people with HIV. Investigators performed immunoSEQ version v3.0 at survey level. Produced via immunoSEQ multiplex PCR; TCRdb's table is partial and in-frame only. The sample holds 9,500 to 12,000 clones, approximately 90% seen once. This specimen was unsorted PBMCs, taken 0.2 years before starting antiretroviral therapy. The receptor set was obtained from a woman between 35 and 50 years old with HIV.

The V and J genes are TRBV7-8 and TRBJ2-2, with a weak D call TRBD2 (6 bases). The CDR3 has 17 amino acids. V was trimmed by 7 bases and J by 0 bases, leaving 18 bases between them. Germline V gene sequence: CDR1 SGHVS, CDR2 FQNEAQ. In DNA, the CDR3 is TGTGCCAGCAACGCCTTTCGGGCGGGGCCGAACACCGGGGAGCTGTTTTTT. The encoded protein is CASNAFRAGPNTGELFF.

The rearrangement links TRBV19 to TRBJ2-6, with a possible D match to TRBD2 (6 bases). The length of the CDR3 is 15 residues. CDR1 and CDR2 from the germline V gene are LNHDA and SQIVND (reference sequence). Trimming left V 7 bases short and J 4 bases short, with 14 bases between. The CDR3 spells CASNGLLYGANVLTF. The CDR3 bases are TGTGCCAGTAATGGACTACTTTACGGGGCCAACGTCCTGACTTTC.

The gene calls are TRBV27 and TRBJ2-6, with D unclear. Trimming took 0 bases from V and 3 from J, leaving 15 bases between them. Looked up from germline, CDR1 is MNHEY and CDR2 is SMNVEV (reference sequence). This CDR3 spans 18 amino acids. The CDR3 here is CASSLSAPIGFGANVLTF. CDR3 coding DNA: TGTGCCAGCAGTTTATCGGCCCCAATAGGGTTTGGGGCCAACGTCCTGACTTTC.

J is TRBJ1-5 and V is TRBV6-1; D is undetermined. The CDR3 loop spans 20 amino acids. V lost 4 bases and J lost 0, with 25 bases in between. Germline V gene data show CDR1 as MNHNS and CDR2 as SASEGT. The DNA for the CDR3 is TGTGCCAGCAGTGCAATTGGGAGTCCTCTATCAAGTCCTAGCAATCAGCCCCAGCATTTT. It encodes CASSAIGSPLSSPSNQPQHF.

The chain recombines TRBV18 with TRBJ2-7, with TRBD1 identical over 7 bases. V shed 3 bases, J shed 4 bases, and the junction held 12 bases outside the gene matches. The germline V gene has CDR1 KGHSH and CDR2 LQKENI. The CDR3 sequence is 16 residues long. In DNA, the CDR3 is TGTGCCAGCTCACCGACCGGGCCAGGGGGTCGATACGAGCAGTACTTC. It translates to CASSPTGPGGRYEQYF.

This clone was seen just once. This rearrangement joins TRBV28 to TRBJ1-5; D is perhaps TRBD1 (5 bases). CDR1 MDHEN and CDR2 SYDVKM come from the germline V gene. This CDR3 is 14 amino acids long. Trimming cost V 7 bases and J 7 bases, with 17 bases left between them. Written as DNA, the CDR3 is TGTGCCAGCACCCCGGACACTACCCACCAGCCCCAGCATTTT. It specifies CASTPDTTHQPQHF.

The chain joins TRBV7-8 to TRBJ2-3, with D perhaps matching TRBD1 (7 bases). The CDR3 has 16 residues. The V end was cut by 5 bases, the J end by 2 bases, with 17 bases between. Germline CDR1 and CDR2: SGHVS and FQNEAQ. The CDR3 bases are TGTGCCAGCAGCCAGGGGGGTTCGGACTACACAGATACGCAGTATTTT. This encodes CASSQGGSDYTDTQYF.

V is TRBV18 and J is TRBJ1-2, with D uncertain. The V and J ends lost 6 bases and 3 bases respectively, with 17 bases between them. The CDR3 totals 15 residues. The germline V gene has CDR1 KGHSH and CDR2 LQKENI. The CDR3 DNA sequence: TGTGCCAGCTCGCCCCAGGCCAATTCGGACTATGGCTACACCTTC. Its protein is CASSPQANSDYGYTF.

The chain couples TRBV19 to TRBJ2-1; D is unresolved. This CDR3 comprises 14 residues. Per the germline V gene, CDR1 is LNHDA and CDR2 is SQIVND (reference sequence). Trimming pared 5 bases from V and 6 bases from J, leaving 14 bases between. The CDR3 bases are TGTGCCAGTAGTGAAACCCGGGCCCTCAATGAGCAGTTCTTC. Its translation is CASSETRALNEQFF. The entire variable domain, with the rest obtained from reference TRBV19 and TRBJ2-1, is as follows: DGGITQSPKYLFRKEGQNVTLSCEQNLNHDAMYWYRQDPGQGLRLIYYSQIVNDFQKGDIAEGYSVSREKKESFPLTVTSAQKNPTAFYLCASSETRALNEQFFGPGTRLTVL.

The chain employs TRBV5-8 and TRBJ2-1, with a possible D match to TRBD2 (5 bases). Between the trimmed V and J ends, which lost 4 bases and 4 bases, there was a span of 12 bases. The length of the CDR3 is 14 residues. The germline gives CDR1 SGHTS, CDR2 YDEGEE. CDR3 nucleotides: TGTGCCAGCAGCCGTCGGACTTTGTACAATGAGCAGTTCTTC. Translated: CASSRRTLYNEQFF.

The J gene is TRBJ2-5, the V gene TRBV19; D call uncertain. V gave up 3 bases and J gave up 2 bases, with 10 bases separating them. Germline loops: CDR1 LNHDA, CDR2 SQIVND (reference sequence). The length of the CDR3 is 14 residues. In nucleotides, the CDR3 is TGTGCCAGTAGTATTGGCACCCTACAAGAGACCCAGTACTTC. This encodes CASSIGTLQETQYF.

The chain carries TRBV6-5 and TRBJ1-5, with a tentative D call TRBD1 (6 bases). The ends were cut back, 0 bases at V and 2 bases at J, with 11 bases in the middle. The CDR3 has 16 residues. Germline lookup yields CDR1 MNHEY and CDR2 SVGAGI. Here the CDR3 reads CASSYSKGGGNQPQHF. The CDR3 bases are TGTGCCAGCAGTTACTCGAAAGGGGGTGGCAATCAGCCCCAGCATTTT.

This clone was found once. V and J are TRBV6-6 and TRBJ2-7, with no clear D. Germline lookup yields CDR1 MNHNY and CDR2 SVGAGI (reference sequence). Trimming cost V 6 bases and J 3 bases, with 9 bases left between them. The CDR3 is 12 amino acids. The chain's CDR3 is CASSPTFYEQYF. The CDR3 bases are TGTGCCAGCAGCCCAACATTCTACGAGCAGTACTTC.

This clone was counted between two and nine times. Other DNA sequences in the sample encode the same CDR3. The chain carries TRBV7-2 and TRBJ2-2; no clear D gene. The length of the CDR3 is 13 residues. Germline-derived CDR1 and CDR2 are SGHTA and FQGNSA. Trimming cost V 5 bases and J 7 bases, with 11 bases left between them. The chain's CDR3 is CASSPIRSGELFF. CDR3 nucleotides: TGTGCCAGCAGCCCTATCCGTAGCGGGGAGCTGTTTTTT.

The chain is built from TRBV25-1 and TRBJ1-1; D ambiguous. Trimming pared 1 base from V and 5 bases from J, leaving 11 bases between. There are 14 residues in the CDR3. Germline CDR1 reads MGHDK; CDR2 reads SYGVNS. The CDR3 spells CASSESLTTTEAFF. Here the CDR3 DNA reads TGTGCCAGCAGTGAATCGCTGACAACAACTGAAGCTTTCTTT. Together with reference TRBV25-1 and TRBJ1-1, the CDR3 gives the full variable domain: EADIYQTPRYLVIGTGKKITLECSQTMGHDKMYWYQQDPGMELHLIHYSYGVNSTEKGDLSSESTVSRIRTEHFPLTLESARPSHTSQYLCASSESLTTTEAFFGQGTRLTVV.

V is TRBV7-2 and J is TRBJ2-3; D call uncertain. V was clipped by 5 bases and J by 2 bases, with 17 bases between them. The CDR3 has 16 amino acids. CDR1 SGHTA and CDR2 FQGNSA come from the germline V gene. The CDR3 DNA follows: TGTGCCAGCAGCCCGTCCCAAATACTCCTCACAGATACGCAGTATTTT. Translation: CASSPSQILLTDTQYF.

The chain has TRBV15 and TRBJ1-1, with 7 nucleotides matching TRBD1. V was pared by 3 bases and J by 1 base, with 2 bases of the junction left unmatched. The CDR3 contains 14 residues. Germline CDR1 is LNHNV and CDR2 is YYDKDF (reference sequence). The CDR3 nucleotides are TGTGCCACCAGCAGCGGGACAGCGAACACTGAAGCTTTCTTT. Its translation is CATSSGTANTEAFF.

The V and J genes are TRBV2 and TRBJ2-1, with 12 bases identical to TRBD2. From germline, CDR1 is SNHLY and CDR2 FYNNEI. V dropped 6 bases and J dropped 6; count of bases not matched to a gene: 6. The CDR3 covers 15 residues. In DNA form, the CDR3 reads TGTGCCAGCAGACTTACTAGCGGGGGGATCAATGAGCAGTTCTTC. It translates to CASRLTSGGINEQFF.

This chain connects TRBV25-1 to TRBJ2-5; 12 bases are shared with TRBD1. This CDR3 has 13 amino acids. V was pared by 9 bases and J by 5 bases, with 4 bases of the junction left unmatched. Per germline, CDR1 MGHDK and CDR2 SYGVNS. CDR3 region: CARRDRGLETQYF. The CDR3 DNA sequence: TGTGCCAGGCGGGACAGGGGGCTGGAGACCCAGTACTTC.

This chain uses TRBV6-6 with TRBJ2-2, with 7 bases aligning to TRBD1. V gave up 6 bases and J gave up 3 bases; unmatched junction bases: 4. Looked up from germline, CDR1 is MNHNY and CDR2 is SVGAGI (reference sequence). The CDR3 is made up of 14 amino acids. The CDR3 coding sequence is TGTGCCAGCAGCGAGGGGGCGGACACCGGGGAGCTGTTTTTT. It specifies CASSEGADTGELFF.

The chain uses TRBV6-9 and TRBJ1-5; the D gene is possibly TRBD1 (6 bases). The length of the CDR3 is 14 residues. V was shortened by 9 bases and J by 4 bases, with 16 bases between the two germline ends. Germline CDR1 reads MNHGY; CDR2 reads SVAAGI. This chain's CDR3 is CASYRVDGNQPQHF. CDR3 nucleotides: TGTGCCAGTTACAGGGTGGATGGGAATCAGCCCCAGCATTTT.

The chain combines TRBV9 with TRBJ1-1; D is unclear. The CDR3 is 13 amino acids. Germline V CDR1 and CDR2: SGDLS, YYNGEE. V was shortened by 2 bases and J by 11 bases, with 16 bases between the two germline ends. CDR3 sequence reads: CASSVGGSGRAFF. DNA of the CDR3: TGTGCCAGCAGCGTGGGTGGTTCGGGGAGGGCTTTCTTT.

V usage is TRBV4-1 and J usage is TRBJ1-2, with TRBD1 matching 7 bases. CDR1 is MGHRA and CDR2 is YSYEKL in the germline V gene. V shed 3 bases and J 2 bases; nucleotides not matched to a gene: 3. This CDR3 has 14 amino acids. The CDR3 reads CASSHRDRNYGYTF. DNA of the CDR3: TGCGCCAGCAGCCACCGGGACAGAAACTATGGCTACACCTTC.

The chain joins TRBV30 to TRBJ1-2; possible D gene TRBD1, 5 bases. The V end was cut by 1 base, the J end by 4 bases, with 10 bases between. This CDR3 comprises 13 residues. Germline CDR1 reads GTSNPN; CDR2 reads SVGIG (reference sequence). CDR3 protein: CAWSEGPIYGYTF. CDR3 sequence (DNA): TGTGCCTGGAGTGAGGGGCCGATCTATGGCTACACCTTC.

The chain links TRBV18 to TRBJ1-4; D unclear. This CDR3 is built from 15 residues. The germline gives CDR1 KGHSH, CDR2 LQKENI. Deletions cut 3 bases from V and 0 bases from J, with 8 bases between. CDR3 amino acids: CASSPSSTTNEKLFF. The CDR3, as DNA: TGTGCCAGCTCACCTTCGAGTACAACTAATGAAAAACTGTTTTTT.

The chain recombines TRBV4-3 with TRBJ1-2; D uncertain. In germline, CDR1 is LGHNA, CDR2 YSLEER. The CDR3 is 15 amino acids. V was pared by 0 bases and J by 4 bases, with 12 bases between. The CDR3 DNA follows: TGCGCCAGCAGCCAAGATCGGGCACGGTCCTATGGCTACACCTTC. Encoded protein: CASSQDRARSYGYTF.

J is TRBJ2-3 and V is TRBV7-9; the match to TRBD1 covers 8 bases. This CDR3 is 15 amino acids long. The germline gives CDR1 SEHNR, CDR2 FQNEAQ (reference sequence). After removal of 6 bases from V and 3 bases from J, the junction contained 8 bases not matched to a gene. CDR3 sequence (DNA): TGTGCCAGCAGGGCACCGGGACAGGTAACAGATACGCAGTATTTT. Encoded protein: CASRAPGQVTDTQYF.

The chain recombines TRBV27 with TRBJ2-7; D may correspond to TRBD1 or TRBD2 (5 bases each). This CDR3 is built from 14 residues. The germline V gene has CDR1 MNHEY and CDR2 SMNVEV (reference sequence). Trimming stripped 8 bases from V and 2 bases from J, with 16 bases between. The CDR3 coding sequence is TGTGCCAGCGGTAGAGGGGTCGCCACCTACGAGCAGTACTTC. This gives the protein CASGRGVATYEQYF.

This clone was seen once. The DNA for the CDR3 is TGTGCCAGCAGCTTAGACGTGACCTCTGGGGCCAACGTCCTGACTTTC. Its translation is CASSLDVTSGANVLTF. The chain links TRBV7-9 to TRBJ2-6, with D uncertain. CDR1 and CDR2 (germline): SEHNR, FQNEAQ (reference sequence). The CDR3 is made up of 16 amino acids. Deletions cut 1 base from V and 0 bases from J, with 7 bases between.